These 29 T cell receptor beta chains originate from one sample sequenced in a study of cytomegalovirus exposure and HLA in healthy donors. The PCR ran on 60 Vbeta and 13 Jbeta primers. Produced via immunoSEQ multiplex PCR; TCRdb's table is partial and in-frame only. The data contain around 100,000 clones, over 60% of them seen just once; the ten biggest clones take up approximately 4.6%. Material: PBMCs. These receptors came from a woman aged 40 to 50 in good health and CMV-seropositive.

This rearrangement joins TRBV2 to TRBJ1-5; D possibly corresponds to TRBD1 (5 bases). The CDR3 contains 14 residues. The germline V gene encodes CDR1 SNHLY and CDR2 FYNNEI. V was cut by 7 bases and J by 6 bases, with 16 bases left in between. The CDR3 DNA reads as TGTGCCAGCAACCGGGGGGGGTTGATTCAGCCCCAGCATTTT. It specifies CASNRGGLIQPQHF.

This rearrangement joins TRBV6-5 to TRBJ1-1; D is uncertain. The CDR3 consists of 14 residues. With 2 bases removed from V and 7 bases from J, the gap between germline ends came to 14 bases. Germline CDR1 MNHEY, CDR2 SVGAGI. Here the CDR3 DNA reads TGTGCCAGCAGTTACAGAGGGCGCGGGATTGAAGCTTTCTTT. It specifies CASSYRGRGIEAFF.

The V and J genes are TRBV2 and TRBJ1-1; possible D gene TRBD1, 6 bases. This CDR3 spans 15 amino acids. With 7 bases removed from V and 1 base from J, the gap between germline ends came to 16 bases. The germline gives CDR1 SNHLY, CDR2 FYNNEI. The CDR3 sequence is CASNKGQNSNTEAFF. The CDR3 DNA is TGTGCCAGCAACAAAGGACAGAACTCGAACACTGAAGCTTTCTTT.

This sequence joins TRBV20-1 and TRBJ2-5; no definite D call. The CDR3 sequence is 11 residues long. Trimming left V 1 base short and J 5 bases short, with 5 bases between. Germline V CDR1 and CDR2: DFQATT, SNEGSKA (reference sequence). The DNA of the CDR3 is TGCAGTGCTAGAGTGGCCGAGACCCAGTACTTC. The encoded protein is CSARVAETQYF.

The chain employs TRBV7-3 and TRBJ2-5, with 7 bases lining up with TRBD2. The closer fit of TRBJ2-7 to the DNA end suggests the J call may be wrong. Per the germline V gene, CDR1 is SGHTA and CDR2 is FQGTGA. CDR3 size: 14 residues. The CDR3 DNA reads TGTGCCAGCAGCCCTAGCGGTCCTTCCTACGAGCAGTACTTC. Translated: CASSPSGPSYEQYF.

This chain connects TRBV10-3 to TRBJ2-5; the D gene is possibly TRBD1 (6 bases). The V end lost 0 bases, the J end lost 5 bases, and 10 bases lay between the germline ends. From germline, CDR1 is ENHRY and CDR2 SYGVKD. CDR3 length: 14 amino acids. CDR3 protein: CAISESSQGETQYF. DNA of the CDR3: TGTGCCATCAGTGAGTCGAGTCAGGGGGAGACCCAGTACTTC.

The chain carries TRBV5-6 and TRBJ2-3, with 8 bases lining up with TRBD1. J lost 2 bases, V lost 3 bases, and 8 bases had no gene match. From germline, CDR1 is SGHDT and CDR2 YYEEEE. The CDR3 contains 16 residues. The chain's CDR3 is CASSSTGDRYTDTQYF. The CDR3 region has the DNA TGTGCCAGCAGCTCGACCGGGGACAGGTACACAGATACGCAGTATTTT.

This chain joins TRBV7-9 and TRBJ2-2; D possibly corresponds to TRBD2 (6 bases). Looked up from germline, CDR1 is SEHNR and CDR2 is FQNEAQ (reference sequence). The ends were cut back, 7 bases at V and 6 bases at J, with 9 bases in the middle. The CDR3 totals 12 residues. The CDR3 DNA follows: TGTGCCAGCACATGGGGGGCCGGGGAGCTGTTTTTT. It codes for CASTWGAGELFF.

A word on this clone: One end of the junction varies from germline; a read error may be responsible. Distinct nucleotide sequences in the sample also encode this CDR3. V usage is TRBV5-4 and J usage is TRBJ2-1, with TRBD2 identical over 14 bases. Germline V CDR1 and CDR2: SGHNT, YYREEE (reference sequence). The CDR3 is made up of 13 amino acids. CDR3 residues: CASSRLAGGEQFF. The CDR3 nucleotides are TGCGCCAGCAGCCGACTAGCGGGGGGGGAGCAGTTCTTC.

The rearrangement links TRBV7-2 to TRBJ2-4; 11 nucleotides line up with TRBD1. The CDR3 has 16 amino acids. Germline V CDR1 and CDR2: SGHTA, FQGNSA. V was pared by 5 bases and J by 8 bases, with 11 bases of the junction left unmatched. The CDR3 region is CASSQGQGATTDIQYF. The CDR3 bases are TGTGCCAGCAGCCAAGGACAGGGGGCGACTACGGACATTCAGTACTTC. Together with reference TRBV7-2 and TRBJ2-4, the CDR3 gives the full variable domain: GAGVSQSPSNKVTEKGKDVELRCDPISGHTALYWYRQSLGQGLEFLIYFQGNSAPDKSGLPSDRFSAERTGGSVSTLTIQRTQQEDSAVYLCASSQGQGATTDIQYFGAGTRLSVL.

In this sample, this clone turned up a few times. This CDR3 is also generated by other DNA sequences in the sample. The rearrangement uses TRBV15 and TRBJ1-3; D gene ambiguous. Germline CDR1 reads LNHNV; CDR2 reads YYDKDF (reference sequence). Between the trimmed V and J ends, which lost 0 bases and 1 base, there was a span of 7 bases. The CDR3 sequence is 15 residues long. Here the CDR3 DNA reads TGTGCCACCAGCAGAGATCGAGGGTCTGGAAACACCATATATTTT. Translating it yields CATSRDRGSGNTIYF.

The chain recombines TRBV6-6 with TRBJ1-2; D not certain. The CDR3 is 12 amino acids. Germline V gene data show CDR1 as MNHNY and CDR2 as SVGAGI (reference sequence). V shed 6 bases and J shed 6 bases, with 11 bases lying between them. CDR3 nucleotides: TGTGCCAGCAGGCAACGGTCCAATGGCTACACCTTC. Its translation: CASRQRSNGYTF.

A remark on this clone: A junction end diverges from the germline sequence, so it may reflect a read error. The chain combines TRBV29-1 with TRBJ2-3, with D perhaps matching TRBD2 (5 bases). The CDR3 contains 13 residues. Germline V gene data show CDR1 as SQVTM and CDR2 as ANQGSEA. The CDR3 loop is CSATTEGTDTQCF. CDR3 sequence (DNA): TGCAGCGCCACAACAGAGGGCACAGATACGCAGTGTTTT.

The chain employs TRBV7-6 and TRBJ2-7; 11 bases line up with TRBD1. This CDR3 comprises 14 residues. Germline CDR1 is SGHVS and CDR2 is FNYEAQ. V dropped 6 bases and J dropped 4; count of bases not matched to a gene: 5. The CDR3 protein is CASSTGTGGYEQYF. CDR3 bases: TGTGCCAGCAGTACCGGGACAGGGGGGTACGAGCAGTACTTC.

This clone was found many times. This chain connects TRBV4-2 to TRBJ1-3; D remains ambiguous. The germline V gene has CDR1 LGHNA and CDR2 YNFKEQ. This CDR3 is built from 14 residues. V gave up 5 bases and J gave up 0 bases, with 8 bases separating them. CDR3 loop: CASSSSLSGNTIYF. The CDR3 bases are TGTGCCAGCAGCTCGAGTCTCTCTGGAAACACCATATATTTT.

This chain links TRBV4-3 with TRBJ2-3; D not resolved. CDR1 LGHNA and CDR2 YSLEER come from the germline V gene. The CDR3 length is 19 residues. Trimming took off 0 bases at V and 2 bases at J, with 21 bases between the two ends. CDR3 coding DNA: TGCGCCAGCAGCCAAGATCGGCTAGATCTAACAATGACCACAGATACGCAGTATTTT. Residues: CASSQDRLDLTMTTDTQYF.

The chain uses TRBV7-9 and TRBJ2-5; 8 bases map to TRBD1. Germline V gives CDR1 SEHNR, CDR2 FQNEAQ (reference sequence). Trimming took 3 bases from V and 2 from J; bases not matched to a gene: 8. The CDR3 is made up of 16 amino acids. The CDR3 here is CASSLDSQGAQETQYF. The CDR3 coding sequence is TGTGCCAGCAGCTTGGACTCCCAGGGGGCGCAAGAGACCCAGTACTTC.

Only one count was recorded for this clone. V and J are TRBV4-3 and TRBJ2-7; TRBD1 agrees at 11 bases. V trimming: 0 bases; J trimming: 4 bases; junction bases outside the gene matches: 8. CDR1 LGHNA and CDR2 YSLEER come from the germline V gene. The CDR3 is made up of 17 amino acids. DNA for the CDR3: TGCGCCAGCAGCCAAGACGTTTCCGGGACAGGGGGATACGAGCAGTACTTC. This encodes CASSQDVSGTGGYEQYF.

In DNA, the CDR3 is TGCGCCAGCAGCCAGGGCCTGACAGGGGGTACCGGGGAGCTGTTTTTT. It is translated as CASSQGLTGGTGELFF. The chain carries TRBV4-3 and TRBJ2-2, with 9 nucleotides matching TRBD1. The J segment lost 5 bases and the V segment lost 3 bases, leaving 7 bases of the junction unmatched. This CDR3 contains 16 residues. Per the germline V gene, CDR1 is LGHNA and CDR2 is YSLEER.

This chain links TRBV28 with TRBJ2-5; a possible D gene is TRBD1 (6 bases). Germline V CDR1 and CDR2: MDHEN, SYDVKM. V lost 3 bases, J lost 7 bases, and 15 bases lay in between. The CDR3 has 14 amino acids. The CDR3 is CASSLLGHTGTQYF. In DNA form, the CDR3 reads TGTGCCAGCAGTTTGTTGGGACACACGGGGACCCAGTACTTC.

The genes are TRBV6-5 and TRBJ2-3; 7 positions agree with TRBD2. Germline CDR1 is MNHEY and CDR2 is SVGAGI. The CDR3 is made up of 13 amino acids. The CDR3 loop reads CAAGEGGIDTQYF. In nucleotides, the CDR3 is TGTGCTGCCGGGGAGGGTGGTATAGATACGCAGTATTTT.

This clone was seen a handful of times. The rearrangement links TRBV5-1 to TRBJ1-1; unclear D gene. Germline V CDR1 and CDR2: SGHRS, YFSETQ. This CDR3 spans 13 amino acids. V was pared by 1 base and J by 0 bases, with 4 bases between. In DNA form, the CDR3 reads TGCGCCAGCAGCTTGTTCTTGAACACTGAAGCTTTCTTT. Translation gives CASSLFLNTEAFF.

This rearrangement joins TRBV18 to TRBJ2-1, with TRBD2 matching over 13 bases. This CDR3 is 15 amino acids long. The V gene's germline CDR1 is KGHSH and CDR2 LQKENI. The J segment lost 8 bases and the V segment lost 5 bases, leaving 6 bases of the junction unmatched. The CDR3 sequence: CASSTTSGRAYEQFF. CDR3 nucleotide sequence: TGTGCCAGCTCAACAACTAGCGGGAGGGCCTATGAGCAGTTCTTC. The full variable domain, in which reference TRBV18 and TRBJ2-1 provide the parts outside the CDR3, is NAGVMQNPRHLVRRRGQEARLRCSPMKGHSHVYWYRQLPEEGLKFMVYLQKENIIDESGMPKERFSAEFPKEGPSILRIQQVVRGDSAAYFCASSTTSGRAYEQFFGPGTRLTVL.

V usage is TRBV18 and J usage is TRBJ1-2; no clear D gene. The CDR3 extends over 14 amino acids. CDR1 is KGHSH and CDR2 is LQKENI in the germline V gene. V lost 3 bases and J 4 bases, leaving 12 bases between the germline ends. CDR3 residues: CASSPDTESYGYTF. In DNA form, the CDR3 reads TGTGCCAGCTCACCCGACACAGAAAGCTATGGCTACACCTTC.

The chain uses TRBV4-3 and TRBJ2-5; TRBD1 is a possible D gene (5 bases). Trimming cost V 1 base and J 4 bases, with 10 bases left between them. CDR3 length: 14 amino acids. CDR1 is LGHNA, CDR2 YSLEER, per germline. CDR3 sequence reads: CASSQAQGTETQYF. As DNA, the CDR3 is TGCGCCAGCAGCCAAGCGCAGGGAACAGAGACCCAGTACTTC.

CDR3 sequence: CASSGHTGNTIYF. DNA for the CDR3: TGTGCCAGCAGCGGACACACTGGAAACACCATATATTTT. The gene calls are TRBV9 and TRBJ1-3; D gene ambiguous. From germline, CDR1 is SGDLS and CDR2 YYNGEE. The CDR3 runs 13 residues. Trimming removed 3 bases from V and 2 bases from J, with 6 bases in between.

This clone was recorded once. This chain links TRBV5-1 with TRBJ2-7; 8 nucleotides align to TRBD2. Trimming removed 0 bases from V and 3 bases from J; junction bases left unmatched: 5. From germline, CDR1 is SGHRS and CDR2 YFSETQ. This CDR3 spans 15 amino acids. The CDR3, as DNA: TGCGCCAGCAGCTTGGAGCCTAGCGGGTTCTACGAGCAGTACTTC. Protein: CASSLEPSGFYEQYF.

The chain employs TRBV7-9 and TRBJ1-1, with TRBD1 matching 7 bases. The CDR3 runs to 16 residues. Germline CDR1 SEHNR, CDR2 FQNEAQ (reference sequence). The V segment lost 4 bases and the J segment 6 bases; nucleotides outside the gene matches: 14. Here the CDR3 DNA reads TGTGCCAGCAGCTCGAGTGGAGGAAACAGGGGCGCTGAAGCTTTCTTT. It is translated as CASSSSGGNRGAEAFF.

V gene TRBV18 combines with J gene TRBJ1-4; perhaps TRBD1 as D (6 bases). CDR3 size: 15 residues. In germline, CDR1 is KGHSH, CDR2 LQKENI. Trimming shortened V by 4 bases and J by 3 bases, and 12 bases separated the two germline ends. This CDR3 reads CASSLSGAANEKLFF. The CDR3 DNA reads TGTGCCAGCTCACTCTCAGGGGCGGCTAATGAAAAACTGTTTTTT.